The clone carrying this T cell receptor (beta chain) was detected a few times. As yet, its antigen is unknown. This sample was taken from a study of blood T cells in healthy people across ages. A sample-barcoded 5' primer and a J-beta primer mix were used in a second PCR of about 7 to 12 cycles. TCRdb re-called the 5' RACE reads with MiXCR, one entry per CDR3 protein. The sample gives hundreds of thousands of distinct CDR3 sequences, less than 80% of which show up once; 25% to 35% is in the top ten. Findings and limits, study-wide: Both higher diversity and more naive CD4+ cells marked long-lived donors when set against aged donors.

V trimming: 7 bases; J trimming: 6 bases; junction bases outside the gene matches: 11. Germline V gives CDR1 SGHRS, CDR2 YFSETQ. The CDR3 runs to 15 residues. This chain links TRBV5-1 with TRBJ2-3; 10 bases fit TRBD2. Input material: blood. This TCR was recovered from a man between 25 and 39 years old in good health. The CDR3 loop is CASWPSGLASDTQYF. The CDR3, as DNA: TGCGCCAGCTGGCCGTCGGGACTAGCGAGTGATACGCAGTATTTT.